The subject of this entry is one T cell receptor (beta chain). Its antigen is not identified. The entry originates in a study of CD8 T cells in ankylosing spondylitis. Study-level findings and limits: Within ankylosing spondylitis blood, a TCR beta motif made up of seven to nine highly homologous variants appeared to be characteristic.

The germline V and J ends were trimmed by 1 base and 3 bases, with 9 bases remaining between them. Germline V gene sequence: CDR1 SGHTA, CDR2 FQGNSA. CDR3 length: 15 residues. A quantitative 5'-RACE method, one with molecular barcodes, was used to make TCR beta libraries. TCRdb analysed the 5' RACE reads with MiXCR anew, one entry per CDR3 protein. The data show some 840,000 distinct CDR3 sequences, 12% seen once. The sequence was collected from a male donor with ankylosing spondylitis. This chain connects TRBV7-2 to TRBJ1-4; D might be TRBD1 (5 bases). Sequenced: blood, either unsorted or a sorted T cell fraction (not recorded which). This CDR3 is CASSLGGGANEKLFF. The CDR3 DNA reads as TGTGCCAGCAGCTTAGGCGGGGGGGCTAATGAAAAACTGTTTTTT.